This T cell receptor beta chain was identified in a study of T-cell reconstitution after alpha-beta-depleted transplantation in children. Trimming removed 2 bases from V and 7 bases from J; junction bases left unmatched: 3. CDR3 length: 13 residues. The germline V gene has CDR1 KGHDR and CDR2 SFDVKD. As it was prepared, the TCRbeta library received unique molecular identifiers. Each CDR3 protein gets one entry after TCRdb re-called the PCR reads with MiXCR. This sample has about 420,000 distinct CDR3 sequences; 15% to 20% occur once, and the top ten carry around 30%. The sequencing used PBMCs, mostly from graft donor cells, collected 360 days after TCRalphabeta/CD19-depleted stem cell transplant. The TCR sequence derives from a boy under two years old who had a stem cell transplant for Wiskott-Aldrich syndrome, so the T cells may come from the graft donor. J is TRBJ2-5 and V is TRBV24-1, with 7 bases identical to TRBD2. CDR3 DNA: TGTGCCACCAGTGATTCTGGGGGGGGGACCCAGTACTTC. It encodes CATSDSGGGTQYF.